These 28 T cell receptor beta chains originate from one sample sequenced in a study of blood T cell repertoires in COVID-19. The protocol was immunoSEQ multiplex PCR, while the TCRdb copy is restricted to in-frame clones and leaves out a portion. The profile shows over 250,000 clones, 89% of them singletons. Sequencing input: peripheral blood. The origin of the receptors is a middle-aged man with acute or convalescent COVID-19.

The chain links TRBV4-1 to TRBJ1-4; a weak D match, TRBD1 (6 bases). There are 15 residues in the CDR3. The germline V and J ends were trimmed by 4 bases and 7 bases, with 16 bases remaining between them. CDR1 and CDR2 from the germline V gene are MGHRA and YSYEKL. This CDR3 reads CASSPLGRGGEKLFF. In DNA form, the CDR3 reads TGCGCCAGCAGCCCCCTGGGCAGGGGTGGTGAAAAACTGTTTTTT.

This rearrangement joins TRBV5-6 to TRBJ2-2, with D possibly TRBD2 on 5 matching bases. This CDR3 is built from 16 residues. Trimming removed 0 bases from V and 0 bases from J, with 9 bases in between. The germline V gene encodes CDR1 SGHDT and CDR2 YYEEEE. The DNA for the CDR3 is TGTGCCAGCAGCTTGGACGGACTGACGAACACCGGGGAGCTGTTTTTT. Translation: CASSLDGLTNTGELFF.

The CDR3 DNA is TGCGCCAGCAGCAACCCCTCAGGGGGTACAGATACGCAGTATTTT. Translating it yields CASSNPSGGTDTQYF. The chain has TRBV5-1 and TRBJ2-3; 7 bases map to TRBD1. Germline assignment: CDR1 SGHRS and CDR2 YFSETQ. Trimming took 4 bases from V and 3 from J; bases not matched to a gene: 8. This CDR3 is built from 15 residues.

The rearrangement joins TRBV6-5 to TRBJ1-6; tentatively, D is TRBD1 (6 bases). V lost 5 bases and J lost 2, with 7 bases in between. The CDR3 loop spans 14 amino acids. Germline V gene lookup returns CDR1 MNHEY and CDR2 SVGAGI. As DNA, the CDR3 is TGTGCCAGCAGTCACAGGGCCTATAATTCACCCCTCCACTTT. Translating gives CASSHRAYNSPLHF.

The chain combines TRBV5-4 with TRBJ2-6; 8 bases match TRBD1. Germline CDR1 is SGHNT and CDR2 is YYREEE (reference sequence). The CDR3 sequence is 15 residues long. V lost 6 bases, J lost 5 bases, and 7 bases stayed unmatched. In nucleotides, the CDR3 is TGTGCCAGCAAGGACGGACAGGGCTGGGCCAACGTCCTGACTTTC. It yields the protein CASKDGQGWANVLTF.

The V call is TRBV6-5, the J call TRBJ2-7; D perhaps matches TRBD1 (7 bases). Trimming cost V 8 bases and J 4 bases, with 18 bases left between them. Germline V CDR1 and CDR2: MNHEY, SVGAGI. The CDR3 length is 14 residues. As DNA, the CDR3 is TGTGCCAGCCGAAGGGCGGGACAGCCATACGAGCAGTACTTC. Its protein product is CASRRAGQPYEQYF.

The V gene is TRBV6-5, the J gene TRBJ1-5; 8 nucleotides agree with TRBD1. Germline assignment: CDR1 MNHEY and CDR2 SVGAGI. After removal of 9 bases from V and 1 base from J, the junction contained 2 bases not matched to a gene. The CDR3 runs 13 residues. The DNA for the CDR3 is TGTGCCAGTGGACAGGGAAGCAATCAGCCCCAGCATTTT. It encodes CASGQGSNQPQHF.

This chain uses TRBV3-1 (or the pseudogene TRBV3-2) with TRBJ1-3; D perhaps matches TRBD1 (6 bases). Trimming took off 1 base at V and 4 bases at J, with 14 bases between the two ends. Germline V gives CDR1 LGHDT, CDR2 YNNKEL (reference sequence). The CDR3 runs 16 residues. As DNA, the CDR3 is TGTGCCAGCAGCCAAGGGAATAGGGGGACCGGAAACACCATATATTTT. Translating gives CASSQGNRGTGNTIYF.

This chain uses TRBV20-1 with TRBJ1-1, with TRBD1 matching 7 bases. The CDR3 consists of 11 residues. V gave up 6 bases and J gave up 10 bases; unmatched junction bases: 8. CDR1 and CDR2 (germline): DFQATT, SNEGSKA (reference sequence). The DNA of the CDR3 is TGCAGTGCCCAGGGGGGTGTGGCAGCTTTCTTT. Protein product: CSAQGGVAAFF.

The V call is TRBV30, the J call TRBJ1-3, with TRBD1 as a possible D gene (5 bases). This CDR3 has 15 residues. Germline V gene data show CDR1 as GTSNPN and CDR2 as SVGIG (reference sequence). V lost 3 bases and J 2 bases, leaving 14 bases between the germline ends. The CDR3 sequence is CAWSVGSGPGNTIYF. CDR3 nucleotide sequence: TGTGCCTGGAGCGTAGGGTCAGGGCCTGGAAACACCATATATTTT.

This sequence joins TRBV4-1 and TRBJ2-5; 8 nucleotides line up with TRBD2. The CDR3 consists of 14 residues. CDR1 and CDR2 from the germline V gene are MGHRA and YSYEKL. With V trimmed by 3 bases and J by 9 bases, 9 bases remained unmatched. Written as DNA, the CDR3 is TGCGCCAGCAGCCACCCCTTGACGGGGGGGTCCCAGTACTTC. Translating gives CASSHPLTGGSQYF.

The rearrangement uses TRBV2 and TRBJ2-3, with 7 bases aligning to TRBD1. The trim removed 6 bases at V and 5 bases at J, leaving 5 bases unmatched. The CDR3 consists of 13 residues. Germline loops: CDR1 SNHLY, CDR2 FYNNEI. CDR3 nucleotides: TGTGCCAGCAGAAGGGGGCTTGGAGATACGCAGTATTTT. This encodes CASRRGLGDTQYF.

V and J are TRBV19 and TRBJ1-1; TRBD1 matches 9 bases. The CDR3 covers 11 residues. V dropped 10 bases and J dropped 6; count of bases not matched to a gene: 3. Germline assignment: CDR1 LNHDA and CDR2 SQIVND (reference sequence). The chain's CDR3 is CATTGGSEAFF. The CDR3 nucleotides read TGTGCCACTACAGGGGGCTCTGAAGCTTTCTTT.

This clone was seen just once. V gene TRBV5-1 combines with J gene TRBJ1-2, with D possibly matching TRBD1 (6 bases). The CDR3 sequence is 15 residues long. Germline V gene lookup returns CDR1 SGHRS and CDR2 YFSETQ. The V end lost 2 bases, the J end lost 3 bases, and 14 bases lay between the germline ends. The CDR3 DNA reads TGCGCCAGCAGCTTTGAAGGCAGGGGTGACTATGGCTACACCTTC. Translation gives CASSFEGRGDYGYTF.

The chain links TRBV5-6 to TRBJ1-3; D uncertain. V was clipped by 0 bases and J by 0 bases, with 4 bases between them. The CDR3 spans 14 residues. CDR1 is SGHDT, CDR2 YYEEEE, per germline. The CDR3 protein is CASSLGPSGNTIYF. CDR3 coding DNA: TGTGCCAGCAGCTTGGGGCCCTCTGGAAACACCATATATTTT. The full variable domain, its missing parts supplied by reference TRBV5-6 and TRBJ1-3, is DAGVTQSPTHLIKTRGQQVTLRCSPKSGHDTVSWYQQALGQGPQFIFQYYEEEERQRGNFPDRFSGHQFPNYSSELNVNALLLGDSALYLCASSLGPSGNTIYFGEGSWLTVV.

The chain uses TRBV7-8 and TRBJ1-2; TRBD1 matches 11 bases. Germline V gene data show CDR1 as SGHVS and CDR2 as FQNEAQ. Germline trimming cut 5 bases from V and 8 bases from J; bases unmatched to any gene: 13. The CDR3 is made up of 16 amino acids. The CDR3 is CASSPRRDRGERGYTF. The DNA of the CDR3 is TGTGCCAGCAGCCCGCGCCGGGACAGGGGGGAGAGGGGCTACACCTTC.

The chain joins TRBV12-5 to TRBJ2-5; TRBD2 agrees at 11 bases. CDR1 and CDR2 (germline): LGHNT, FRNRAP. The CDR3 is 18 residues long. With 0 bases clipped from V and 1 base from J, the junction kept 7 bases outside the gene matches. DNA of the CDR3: TGTGCTAGTGGTTTGGTGGGTCGACTAGCGGGGCGCCAAGAGACCCAGTACTTC. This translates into CASGLVGRLAGRQETQYF.

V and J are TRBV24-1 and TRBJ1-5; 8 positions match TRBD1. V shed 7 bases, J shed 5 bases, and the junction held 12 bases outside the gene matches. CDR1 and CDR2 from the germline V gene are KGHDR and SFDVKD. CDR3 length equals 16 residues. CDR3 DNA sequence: TGTGCCACCAGCTCAGGGGGCACAGGTGGGGATCAGCCCCAGCATTTT. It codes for CATSSGGTGGDQPQHF.

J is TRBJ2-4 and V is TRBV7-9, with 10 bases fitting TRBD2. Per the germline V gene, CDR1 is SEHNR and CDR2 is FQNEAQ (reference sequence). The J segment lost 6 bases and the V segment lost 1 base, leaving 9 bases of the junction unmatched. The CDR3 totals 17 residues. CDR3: CASSLEASGGGRNIQYF. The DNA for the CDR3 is TGTGCCAGCAGCTTAGAGGCTAGCGGGGGAGGCAGAAACATTCAGTACTTC.

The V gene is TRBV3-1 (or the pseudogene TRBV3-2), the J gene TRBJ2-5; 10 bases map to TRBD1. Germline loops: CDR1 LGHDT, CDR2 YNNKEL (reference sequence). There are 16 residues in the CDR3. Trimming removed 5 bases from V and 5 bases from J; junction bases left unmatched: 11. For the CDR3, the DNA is TGTGCCAGCAGCGAGGGAGGACAGGGGGTGGAGGAGACCCAGTACTTC. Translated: CASSEGGQGVEETQYF.

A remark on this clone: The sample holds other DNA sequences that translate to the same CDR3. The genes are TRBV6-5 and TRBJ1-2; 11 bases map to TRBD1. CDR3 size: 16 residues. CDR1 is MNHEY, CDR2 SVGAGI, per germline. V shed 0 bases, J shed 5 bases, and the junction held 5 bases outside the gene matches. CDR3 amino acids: CASSYSRTGGGYGYTF. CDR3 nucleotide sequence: TGTGCCAGCAGTTACTCGAGGACAGGGGGCGGGTATGGCTACACCTTC.

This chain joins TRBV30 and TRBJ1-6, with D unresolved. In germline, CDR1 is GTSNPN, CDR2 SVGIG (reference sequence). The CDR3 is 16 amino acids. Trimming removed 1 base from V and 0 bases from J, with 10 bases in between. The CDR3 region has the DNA TGTGCCTGGAGTGACCCGGTGAGCTCCTATAATTCACCCCTCCACTTT. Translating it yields CAWSDPVSSYNSPLHF.

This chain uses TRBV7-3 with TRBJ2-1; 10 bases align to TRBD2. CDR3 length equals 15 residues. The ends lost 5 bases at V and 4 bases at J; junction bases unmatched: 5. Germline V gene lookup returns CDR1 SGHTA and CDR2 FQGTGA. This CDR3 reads CASSGGLAAYNEQFF. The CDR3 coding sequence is TGTGCCAGCAGCGGCGGACTAGCGGCGTACAATGAGCAGTTCTTC.

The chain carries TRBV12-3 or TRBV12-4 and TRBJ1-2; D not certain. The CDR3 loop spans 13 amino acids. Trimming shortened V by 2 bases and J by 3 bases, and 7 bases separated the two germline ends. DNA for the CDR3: TGTGCCAGCAGTTTATCCGGGTACTATGGCTACACCTTC. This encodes CASSLSGYYGYTF.

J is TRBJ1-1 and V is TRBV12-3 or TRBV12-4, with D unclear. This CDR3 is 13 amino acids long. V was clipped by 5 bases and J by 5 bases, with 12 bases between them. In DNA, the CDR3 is TGTGCCAGCAGTCTACCAGTACAGACTGAAGCTTTCTTT. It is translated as CASSLPVQTEAFF.

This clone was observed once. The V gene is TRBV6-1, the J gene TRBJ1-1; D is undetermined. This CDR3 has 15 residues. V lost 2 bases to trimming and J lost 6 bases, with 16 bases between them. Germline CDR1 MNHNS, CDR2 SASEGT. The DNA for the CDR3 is TGTGCCAGCAGTGAAATTCACTCAGGACTCGCTGAAGCTTTCTTT. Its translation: CASSEIHSGLAEAFF.

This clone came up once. CDR3 bases: TGTGCCAGCAGTTTCGACAGGGGGTATGGCTACACCTTC. It encodes CASSFDRGYGYTF. The chain combines TRBV6-5 with TRBJ1-2; TRBD1 aligns across 9 bases. The J segment lost 5 bases and the V segment lost 4 bases, leaving 2 bases of the junction unmatched. The CDR3 consists of 13 residues. CDR1 and CDR2 from the germline V gene are MNHEY and SVGAGI.

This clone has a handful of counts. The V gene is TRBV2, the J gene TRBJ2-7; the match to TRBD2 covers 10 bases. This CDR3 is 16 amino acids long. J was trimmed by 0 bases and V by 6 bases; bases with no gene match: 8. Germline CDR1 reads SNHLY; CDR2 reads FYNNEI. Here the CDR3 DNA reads TGTGCCAGCAGGCGTACCACTAGCGGGGACTCCTACGAGCAGTACTTC. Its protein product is CASRRTTSGDSYEQYF. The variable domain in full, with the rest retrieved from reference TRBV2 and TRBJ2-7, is EPEVTQTPSHQVTQMGQEVILRCVPISNHLYFYWYRQILGQKVEFLVSFYNNEISEKSEIFDDQFSVERPDGSNFTLKIRSTKLEDSAMYFCASRRTTSGDSYEQYFGPGTRLTVT.